The entry below describes one T cell receptor (beta chain). The germline V gene encodes CDR1 MDHEN and CDR2 SYDVKM. Trimming took off 5 bases at V and 0 bases at J, with 8 bases between the two ends. The CDR3 has 14 residues. Here immunoSEQ multiplex PCR was the method, and the copy in TCRdb shows in-frame clones only, minus some. The data show a few hundred thousand clones, about 88% seen once. Cohorts were assigned according to the clinical history that participants reported. Among Cohort 3 donors, those recovered had two negative PCRs, clearance, or symptom resolution. The source of the sample is a study of blood T cell repertoires in COVID-19. Study context: Samples came from the United States, Italy and Spain, spanning acute and convalescent COVID-19.

The origin of this receptor is a woman aged 30 to 39 who had recovered from COVID-19. Sequencing was done on a sample of PBMCs or T cells enriched from blood (not recorded which). The V gene is TRBV28, the J gene TRBJ2-1; D uncertain. The CDR3 region is CASSVHPSYNEQFF. The CDR3, as DNA: TGTGCCAGCAGTGTCCATCCCTCCTACAATGAGCAGTTCTTC. Filled out from reference TRBV28 and TRBJ2-1, the complete variable domain reads DVKVTQSSRYLVKRTGEKVFLECVQDMDHENMFWYRQDPGLGLRLIYFSYDVKMKEKGDIPEGYSVSREKKERFSLILESASTNQTSMYLCASSVHPSYNEQFFGPGTRLTVL.